Shown below are 5 T cell receptor beta chains from a single sample sequenced in a study of blood T cell repertoires in COVID-19. Clones were sequenced by immunoSEQ multiplex PCR, and TCRdb holds only the in-frame ones, with some missing. The sample yields about 150,000 clones, approximately 78% seen once. Source material: peripheral blood. The receptors here all came from a human donor with acute or convalescent COVID-19. The donor label of this sample is uncertain.

V and J are TRBV10-2 and TRBJ2-7; 11 bases are shared with TRBD1. After removal of 8 bases from V and 5 bases from J, the junction contained 8 bases not matched to a gene. Germline values: CDR1 WSHSY, CDR2 SAAADI. This CDR3 is 14 amino acids long. CDR3 in DNA: TGCGCCAGCGCGGTTCGGACAGGGGGCCACGAGCAGTACTTC. Protein: CASAVRTGGHEQYF.

This clone was seen more than once but under ten times. V usage is TRBV5-1 and J usage is TRBJ1-5, with D perhaps TRBD1 (5 bases). The CDR3 extends over 15 amino acids. V lost 5 bases and J 6 bases, leaving 18 bases between the germline ends. Germline V gene lookup returns CDR1 SGHRS and CDR2 YFSETQ. This CDR3 is CASSFGTLSGQPQHF. Written as DNA, the CDR3 is TGCGCCAGCAGTTTTGGGACTCTCTCGGGTCAGCCCCAGCATTTT.

The chain is built from TRBV7-2 and TRBJ1-1, with D perhaps TRBD1 (6 bases). Germline V gene sequence: CDR1 SGHTA, CDR2 FQGNSA. CDR3 length equals 13 residues. V lost 4 bases and J lost 1, with 7 bases in between. This CDR3 is CASSSQGNTEAFF. DNA for the CDR3: TGTGCCAGCAGCTCACAGGGGAACACTGAAGCTTTCTTT.

The CDR3 is CASSQHEARGYEQYF. The CDR3 DNA reads as TGCGCCAGCAGCCAGCACGAGGCACGAGGCTACGAGCAGTACTTC. The chain employs TRBV4-1 and TRBJ2-7; D gene uncertain. The CDR3 totals 15 residues. Trimming took 3 bases from V and 3 from J, leaving 15 bases between them. Germline-derived CDR1 and CDR2 are MGHRA and YSYEKL.

The chain employs TRBV4-2 and TRBJ1-1, with 8 bases fitting TRBD1. From germline, CDR1 is LGHNA and CDR2 YNFKEQ. This CDR3 has 15 residues. The ends lost 1 base at V and 1 base at J; junction bases unmatched: 2. The CDR3 spells CASSQVTGGNTEAFF. The CDR3 nucleotides are TGTGCCAGCAGCCAAGTAACAGGGGGGAACACTGAAGCTTTCTTT.